Sequencing of this T cell receptor beta chain was carried out in a study of T cell responses to AZD1222 COVID-19 vaccine. Sequenced by immunoSEQ multiplex PCR; TCRdb stores in-frame clones only, minus some. The sample has 140,000 to 150,000 clones, 85% to 90% seen once; the top ten hold about 5%. CDR1 and CDR2 from the germline V gene are SSHAT and FNYEAQ (reference sequence). V lost 2 bases and J lost 6, with 11 bases in between. The CDR3 length is 13 residues. The chain uses TRBV7-7 and TRBJ2-7; the D call may be TRBD1 or TRBD2 (5 bases each). The sample consisted of peripheral blood, taken 28 days after the second AZD1222 dose. This receptor was taken from an adult who received the AZD1222 COVID-19 vaccine. For the CDR3, the DNA is TGTGCCAGCAGCTTATCACTAGGGGTCGAGCAGTACTTC. This sequence encodes CASSLSLGVEQYF.